Sequencing of this T cell receptor (beta chain) was carried out in a study of CD8 T cells in ankylosing spondylitis. TCRdb re-called the 5' RACE reads through MiXCR, storing one row per CDR3 protein. The table has 85,000 to 90,000 distinct CDR3 sequences, approximately 30% seen once. V trimming: 9 bases; J trimming: 5 bases; junction bases outside the gene matches: 5. Per the germline V gene, CDR1 is SGHRS and CDR2 is YFSETQ. CDR3 length equals 12 residues. The chain combines TRBV5-1 with TRBJ2-7, with 10 bases that match TRBD1. This clonotype was sampled from a male donor with ankylosing spondylitis or in good health (not recorded which). Sequencing was carried out using blood, either unsorted or a sorted T cell fraction (not recorded which). The CDR3 DNA is TGCGCCACCGGGACAGGGGACAACGAGCAGTACTTC. Protein sequence: CATGTGDNEQYF.